One and the same sample provided the 4 T cell receptor beta chains below, sequenced in a study of shared clonotypes between healthy human individuals (dated by TCRdb to about 2020). The library was built by means of the immunoSEQ multiplex PCR assay. TCRdb took this table from immuneACCESS and kept in-frame rearrangements with V and J called. Such tables lack part of the clones; where checked against another copy, unresolved V genes explain under half of the gap, and the rest is unexplained. Here the sample has over 400,000 clones; about 78% occur a single time. The ten top clones hold around 11% of the sample. The source material was PBMCs. Receptors were obtained from a middle-aged woman in good health. Some clones in this sample may be carry-over from other donors' samples.

V is TRBV5-1 and J is TRBJ2-2, with 11 bases that match TRBD2. The ends lost 4 bases at V and 5 bases at J; junction bases unmatched: 7. The CDR3 consists of 16 residues. The germline CDR1 and CDR2 sequences are SGHRS and YFSETQ. The CDR3 spells CASSIPIAGGTGELFF. The CDR3 region has the DNA TGCGCCAGCAGCATACCAATAGCGGGAGGGACCGGGGAGCTGTTTTTT. The variable domain in full, completed from reference TRBV5-1 and TRBJ2-2, reads KAGVTQTPRYLIKTRGQQVTLSCSPISGHRSVSWYQQTPGQGLQFLFEYFSETQRNKGNFPGRFSGRQFSNSRSEMNVSTLELGDSALYLCASSIPIAGGTGELFFGEGSRLTVL.

The rearrangement links TRBV19 to TRBJ2-1; TRBD1 matches 7 bases. The CDR3 contains 11 residues. CDR1 LNHDA and CDR2 SQIVND come from the germline V gene (reference sequence). V gave up 10 bases and J gave up 9 bases; unmatched junction bases: 6. The CDR3 here is CATRQGGEQFF. The CDR3 DNA follows: TGTGCCACGCGACAGGGCGGTGAGCAGTTCTTC.

The V call is TRBV7-9, the J call TRBJ1-2, with D perhaps TRBD1 (5 bases). Per the germline V gene, CDR1 is SEHNR and CDR2 is FQNEAQ (reference sequence). The CDR3 totals 13 residues. The ends were cut back, 8 bases at V and 7 bases at J, with 17 bases in the middle. CDR3 protein: CASGEQAASGYTF. The CDR3 DNA follows: TGTGCCAGCGGGGAACAGGCGGCCTCTGGCTACACCTTC. Variable domain in full (rest from reference TRBV7-9 and TRBJ1-2): DTGVSQNPRHKITKRGQNVTFRCDPISEHNRLYWYRQTLGQGPEFLTYFQNEAQLEKSRLLSDRFSAERPKGSFSTLEIQRTEQGDSAMYLCASGEQAASGYTFGSGTRLTVV.

This chain links TRBV2 with TRBJ2-3, with 7 bases aligning to TRBD1. The germline V gene encodes CDR1 SNHLY and CDR2 FYNNEI. The J segment lost 6 bases and the V segment lost 6 bases, leaving 12 bases of the junction unmatched. The CDR3 contains 15 residues. The CDR3 here is CASRETGMASDTQYF. CDR3 nucleotide sequence: TGTGCCAGCAGGGAGACAGGGATGGCCTCCGATACGCAGTATTTT.